This T cell receptor (beta chain) derives from a study of shared clonotypes between healthy human individuals. Generated by immunoSEQ multiplex PCR, the TCRdb table keeps only in-frame clones and is missing some. The table shows 850,000 to 1,100,000 clones, with 70% to 80% occurring only once. The CDR3 runs to 16 residues. The V gene end was trimmed by 4 bases and the J gene end by 5 bases; junction bases not matched to a gene: 10. Germline CDR1 SGHDN, CDR2 FVKESK. The TCR comes from a man in his late teens or twenties in good health. Some clones in this sample may be carry-over from other donors' samples. Sequencing was done on a sample of memory CD4+ T cells from PBMCs. As for subset: CD45RA-negative fraction. The chain uses TRBV14 and TRBJ2-5, with 10 bases that match TRBD1. This CDR3 reads CASSRHPTGGQETQYF. The CDR3 region has the DNA TGTGCCAGCAGCCGACATCCGACAGGGGGCCAGGAGACCCAGTACTTC.